Given below is one TCR beta chain in context. As yet, its antigen is unknown. These data are taken from a study of PD-1 blockade in mismatch repair-deficient tumors. Overall study context: All were previously treated, progressing patients with about twelve mismatch repair-deficient cancer types.

This CDR3 contains 15 residues. Germline lookup yields CDR1 SGHVS and CDR2 FQNEAQ. Losses at the gene ends were 6 bases for V and 6 bases for J; bases not matched to a gene: 9. General study results and limits: Tumor-resident clones, often undetectable pretreatment in blood, expanded then contracted after pembrolizumab.

Generated by immunoSEQ multiplex PCR, the TCRdb table keeps only in-frame clones and is missing some. Found here are about 49,000 clones, under 85% of them singletons; the top ten hold 3% to 4%. The specimen was PBMCs, collected before pembrolizumab treatment. This clonotype was obtained from an adult with mismatch repair-deficient cancer. The V call is TRBV7-8, the J call TRBJ2-3; TRBD2 matches 10 bases. The CDR3 DNA is TGTGCCAGCAGGCCCGGAGGAGCGGGAGGGGATACGCAGTATTTT. Its protein is CASRPGGAGGDTQYF. The whole variable domain, remainder taken from reference TRBV7-8 and TRBJ2-3, is GAGVSQSPRYKVAKRGQDVALRCDPISGHVSLFWYQQALGQGPEFLTYFQNEAQLDKSGLPSDRFFAERPEGSVSTLKIQRTQQEDSAVYLCASRPGGAGGDTQYFGPGTRLTVL.